What follows are 15 T cell receptor beta chains derived from one specimen sequenced in a study of a mutant IDH1 vaccine in newly diagnosed glioma. TCRdb keeps only in-frame clones here, not all; method: immunoSEQ multiplex PCR. The sample lists 65,000 to 70,000 clones; around four fifths were seen once. Stated time point: baseline, week 1 (first vaccination visit). Documented treatment: pre-vaccination baseline after standard-of-care therapy. The specimen comprised peripheral blood mononuclear cells (PBMCs), sampled from a glioma patient treated with radiotherapy, temozolomide or both. These receptors all come from a woman between 18 and 29 years old with glioma. Some clones in this sample may be carry-over from other donors' samples.

V and J are TRBV10-2 and TRBJ1-1; D is possibly TRBD1 (5 bases). The ends were cut back, 6 bases at V and 1 base at J, with 12 bases in the middle. This CDR3 contains 14 residues. From germline, CDR1 is WSHSY and CDR2 SAAADI. CDR3 region: CASRAGTENTEAFF. The CDR3 DNA follows: TGCGCCAGCAGAGCCGGGACCGAGAACACTGAAGCTTTCTTT.

CDR3 loop: CASSQGSGRSSGNTIYF. CDR3 DNA sequence: TGCGCCAGCAGCCAAGGATCGGGCAGAAGCTCTGGAAACACCATATATTTT. The V call is TRBV4-1, the J call TRBJ1-3; D gene uncertain. V was pared by 1 base and J by 0 bases, with 13 bases between. CDR1 is MGHRA, CDR2 YSYEKL, per germline. This CDR3 is built from 17 residues.

J is TRBJ1-4 and V is TRBV6-6, with no clear D. CDR3 length: 11 residues. Deletions cut 6 bases from V and 3 bases from J, with 2 bases between. Germline V gene data show CDR1 as MNHNY and CDR2 as SVGAGI (reference sequence). The CDR3 spells CASRSNEKLFF. Written as DNA, the CDR3 is TGTGCCAGCAGGTCTAATGAAAAACTGTTTTTT.

Relative to its sample, this clone is medium-sized. The chain uses TRBV9 and TRBJ1-2, with D tentatively TRBD1 (5 bases). The V end was cut by 0 bases, the J end by 5 bases, with 20 bases between. CDR3 length: 17 residues. Germline CDR1 and CDR2: SGDLS and YYNGEE. CDR3 residues: CASSVGRWGRRVYGYTF. The DNA of the CDR3 is TGTGCCAGCAGCGTAGGTCGGTGGGGCAGGCGAGTATATGGCTACACCTTC.

The chain couples TRBV27 to TRBJ2-7, with D hard to call. With 2 bases removed from V and 3 bases from J, the gap between germline ends came to 8 bases. CDR3 length: 13 amino acids. Germline V gives CDR1 MNHEY, CDR2 SMNVEV (reference sequence). The chain's CDR3 is CASSLKGSYEQYF. DNA of the CDR3: TGTGCCAGCAGTTTAAAAGGTAGCTACGAGCAGTACTTC.

This clone was seen a few times. The chain uses TRBV7-7 and TRBJ2-2; 9 bases fit TRBD1. The CDR3 runs to 16 residues. The germline V gene encodes CDR1 SSHAT and CDR2 FNYEAQ (reference sequence). Unmatched junction bases numbered 11, after V lost 6 bases and J lost 6 bases. CDR3 sequence: CASSLTGTGFPGELFF. CDR3 nucleotide sequence: TGTGCCAGCAGTTTAACCGGGACAGGGTTTCCCGGGGAGCTGTTTTTT.

The chain couples TRBV6-5 to TRBJ1-1, with D perhaps TRBD1 (5 bases). The germline V gene has CDR1 MNHEY and CDR2 SVGAGI. V was shortened by 5 bases and J by 1 base, with 14 bases between the two germline ends. The CDR3 covers 15 residues. The CDR3 loop is CASSAGTPSNTEAFF. The CDR3 DNA follows: TGTGCCAGCAGTGCCGGGACCCCCTCGAACACTGAAGCTTTCTTT.

V gene TRBV9 combines with J gene TRBJ1-3; D remains unclear. Per the germline V gene, CDR1 is SGDLS and CDR2 is YYNGEE. V lost 0 bases and J 0 bases, leaving 13 bases between the germline ends. The CDR3 extends over 17 amino acids. This chain's CDR3 is CASSVDAPTSSGNTIYF. The CDR3 DNA sequence: TGTGCCAGCAGCGTAGACGCCCCAACTAGCTCTGGAAACACCATATATTTT.

The rearrangement links TRBV9 to TRBJ1-6; TRBD1 matches 8 bases. The CDR3 totals 13 residues. Germline lookup yields CDR1 SGDLS and CDR2 YYNGEE. With V trimmed by 3 bases and J by 8 bases, 1 base remained unmatched. CDR3 in DNA: TGTGCCAGCAGCGAGACAGGGGATTCACCCCTCCACTTT. Translated, it gives CASSETGDSPLHF.

This sequence joins TRBV5-4 and TRBJ2-7, with D perhaps being TRBD1 or TRBD2 (5 bases each). Germline V gene data show CDR1 as SGHNT and CDR2 as YYREEE (reference sequence). The CDR3 has 16 residues. Between the trimmed V and J ends, which lost 4 bases and 9 bases, there was a span of 26 bases. CDR3 in DNA: TGTGCCAGCAGCATGGGCCAGGGACGGAAACTAACCGGGCAGTACTTC. Protein: CASSMGQGRKLTGQYF. The variable domain in full, with the rest retrieved from reference TRBV5-4 and TRBJ2-7, is ETGVTQSPTHLIKTRGQQVTLRCSSQSGHNTVSWYQQALGQGPQFIFQYYREEENGRGNFPPRFSGLQFPNYSSELNVNALELDDSALYLCASSMGQGRKLTGQYFGPGTRLTVT.

V gene TRBV28 combines with J gene TRBJ1-5; maybe TRBD1 (5 bases). The ends were cut back, 6 bases at V and 0 bases at J, with 15 bases in the middle. CDR3 length equals 16 residues. CDR1 and CDR2 (germline): MDHEN, SYDVKM. For the CDR3, the DNA is TGTGCCAGCAGCCCCATCGGGGGGGGTAGCAATCAGCCCCAGCATTTT. Protein: CASSPIGGGSNQPQHF. The entire variable domain, with the rest obtained from reference TRBV28 and TRBJ1-5, is as follows: DVKVTQSSRYLVKRTGEKVFLECVQDMDHENMFWYRQDPGLGLRLIYFSYDVKMKEKGDIPEGYSVSREKKERFSLILESASTNQTSMYLCASSPIGGGSNQPQHFGDGTRLSIL.

The chain has TRBV2 and TRBJ1-4; possible D gene TRBD1, 6 bases. This CDR3 has 14 amino acids. Germline assignment: CDR1 SNHLY and CDR2 FYNNEI. Trimming removed 9 bases at V and 1 base at J, with 12 bases between. For the CDR3, the DNA is TGTGCCAGAGGACAGACCCGAACTAATGAAAAACTGTTTTTT. Residues: CARGQTRTNEKLFF.

The J gene is TRBJ2-7, the V gene TRBV6-5, with 14 bases lining up with TRBD2. CDR3 length: 14 residues. The junction had 3 bases not matched to a gene; V was cut back by 7 bases and J by 4 bases. Germline V CDR1 and CDR2: MNHEY, SVGAGI. CDR3 in amino acids: CASKGTSGSYEQYF. The CDR3 DNA follows: TGTGCCAGCAAGGGGACTAGCGGGAGTTACGAGCAGTACTTC.

The chain carries TRBV5-1 and TRBJ2-7; D is undetermined. The germline gives CDR1 SGHRS, CDR2 YFSETQ. V was clipped by 4 bases and J by 0 bases, with 11 bases between them. The CDR3 extends over 14 amino acids. In DNA, the CDR3 is TGCGCCAGCAGCCCGAACAGTGCCTCCTACGAGCAGTACTTC. This codes for CASSPNSASYEQYF.

The chain has TRBV27 and TRBJ2-2, with D possibly being TRBD1 (6 bases). Trimming cost V 5 bases and J 7 bases, with 17 bases left between them. Germline V gene sequence: CDR1 MNHEY, CDR2 SMNVEV (reference sequence). The CDR3 is 15 amino acids. CDR3 sequence: CASSLTAGGGGELFF. In DNA, the CDR3 is TGTGCCAGCAGTCTTACGGCTGGGGGCGGCGGGGAGCTGTTTTTT.